These 25 T cell receptor beta chains were sequenced from one sample in a study of cytomegalovirus exposure and HLA in healthy donors. PCR was performed using 60 Vbeta and 13 Jbeta primers. The method was immunoSEQ multiplex PCR; TCRdb's version includes in-frame clones alone and lacks a portion of them. The table has about 160,000 clones, around 81% seen once. Sequencing was done on a sample of PBMCs. These receptors originate from a woman aged 45 to 65 in good health and CMV-seronegative.

The chain is built from TRBV6-6 and TRBJ2-1; D is unresolved. The CDR3 loop spans 12 amino acids. The V and J ends lost 2 bases and 9 bases respectively, with 8 bases between them. Looked up from germline, CDR1 is MNHNY and CDR2 is SVGAGI (reference sequence). The CDR3 reads CASSYASGEQFF. The CDR3 nucleotides read TGTGCCAGCAGTTACGCCTCCGGTGAGCAGTTCTTC.

This clone was seen more than once but under ten times. The rearrangement uses TRBV18 and TRBJ1-4; 9 bases are shared with TRBD1. With V trimmed by 6 bases and J by 6 bases, 5 bases remained unmatched. Looked up from germline, CDR1 is KGHSH and CDR2 is LQKENI. The CDR3 is 14 amino acids. Here the CDR3 reads CASSPGQGDEKLFF. The CDR3 DNA sequence: TGTGCCAGCTCCCCGGGACAGGGAGATGAAAAACTGTTTTTT.

This clone came up once. V is TRBV7-9 and J is TRBJ2-7, with 7 positions matching TRBD2. The germline V gene encodes CDR1 SEHNR and CDR2 FQNEAQ (reference sequence). This CDR3 comprises 17 residues. The CDR3 sequence: CSTTMGNLLAGAYEQYF. The CDR3 DNA reads TGTTCCACCACCATGGGGAACCTTTTGGCGGGGGCCTACGAGCAGTACTTC.

This clone was seen only once. The rearrangement links TRBV28 to TRBJ2-1; possibly TRBD2 for D (6 bases). The germline CDR1 and CDR2 sequences are MDHEN and SYDVKM. The CDR3 runs to 15 residues. The V gene lost 7 bases and the J gene lost 3 bases, with 16 bases spanning the gap. This CDR3 reads CASNPKGLHYNEQFF. CDR3 nucleotides: TGTGCCAGCAACCCTAAGGGACTCCACTACAATGAGCAGTTCTTC.

The chain is built from TRBV2 and TRBJ1-6, with D uncertain. This CDR3 contains 12 residues. Between the trimmed V and J ends, which lost 5 bases and 7 bases, there was a span of 6 bases. The germline gives CDR1 SNHLY, CDR2 FYNNEI. The CDR3 region is CASSPGNSPLHF. The DNA for the CDR3 is TGTGCCAGCAGTCCGGGGAATTCACCCCTCCACTTT.

The J gene is TRBJ2-1, the V gene TRBV5-1, with D perhaps TRBD2 (6 bases). CDR3 length: 15 amino acids. The V end lost 4 bases, the J end lost 6 bases, and 17 bases lay between the germline ends. Germline V gives CDR1 SGHRS, CDR2 YFSETQ. The CDR3 DNA follows: TGCGCCAGCAGCCGCATTCGGGGGAGCGGCAATGAGCAGTTCTTC. It yields the protein CASSRIRGSGNEQFF. Looking up the rest from reference TRBV5-1 and TRBJ2-1 gives the full variable domain: KAGVTQTPRYLIKTRGQQVTLSCSPISGHRSVSWYQQTPGQGLQFLFEYFSETQRNKGNFPGRFSGRQFSNSRSEMNVSTLELGDSALYLCASSRIRGSGNEQFFGPGTRLTVL.

The chain carries TRBV7-9 and TRBJ1-1; D gene uncertain. The CDR3 extends over 13 amino acids. Trimming cost V 1 base and J 6 bases, with 9 bases left between them. Germline lookup yields CDR1 SEHNR and CDR2 FQNEAQ (reference sequence). CDR3 residues: CASSLGSSSEAFF. The CDR3 bases are TGTGCCAGCAGCTTAGGCAGTTCCTCTGAAGCTTTCTTT.

The chain employs TRBV27 and TRBJ2-7, with D tentatively TRBD2 (6 bases). With 5 bases removed from V and 0 bases from J, the gap between germline ends came to 17 bases. The CDR3 loop spans 16 amino acids. Per the germline V gene, CDR1 is MNHEY and CDR2 is SMNVEV (reference sequence). The DNA for the CDR3 is TGTGCCAGCAGTGCGGCCGGGACTGGCAGCTCCTACGAGCAGTACTTC. It codes for CASSAAGTGSSYEQYF.

The rearrangement links TRBV7-8 to TRBJ1-3; 10 bases align to TRBD1. From germline, CDR1 is SGHVS and CDR2 FQNEAQ. The CDR3 is 15 residues long. The J segment lost 2 bases and the V segment lost 3 bases, leaving 1 base of the junction unmatched. This CDR3 is CASSFGTGAGNTIYF. DNA for the CDR3: TGTGCCAGCAGCTTTGGGACAGGGGCTGGAAACACCATATATTTT.

The table lists this clone with a count of one. The chain combines TRBV18 with TRBJ2-7, with 7 bases matching TRBD2. Germline V gives CDR1 KGHSH, CDR2 LQKENI. Trimming removed 1 base from V and 6 bases from J; junction bases left unmatched: 9. This CDR3 spans 15 amino acids. Written as DNA, the CDR3 is TGTGCCAGCTCACCACTAGCGGGCCAGCCCACCGAGCAGTACTTC. Amino acid sequence: CASSPLAGQPTEQYF.

The CDR3 sequence is CAINNRANTGELFF. The CDR3 coding sequence is TGTGCCATCAATAACAGGGCGAACACCGGGGAGCTGTTTTTT. The gene calls are TRBV10-3 and TRBJ2-2; D is possibly TRBD1 (6 bases). CDR3 length equals 14 residues. V lost 7 bases to trimming and J lost 0 bases, with 9 bases between them. In germline, CDR1 is ENHRY, CDR2 SYGVKD.

V gene TRBV6-1 combines with J gene TRBJ2-4, with 8 bases that match TRBD2. The CDR3 loop spans 14 amino acids. Germline V lookup: CDR1 MNHNS, CDR2 SASEGT. V shed 4 bases and J 8 bases; nucleotides not matched to a gene: 7. The DNA for the CDR3 is TGTGCCAGCAGTGTCGGGGGGGCCGGGCACATTCAGTACTTC. Its translation: CASSVGGAGHIQYF.

The chain recombines TRBV29-1 with TRBJ2-5; D possibly corresponds to TRBD2 (7 bases). Germline V gene lookup returns CDR1 SQVTM and CDR2 ANQGSEA. The CDR3 has 14 amino acids. V was clipped by 5 bases and J by 5 bases, with 18 bases between them. CDR3 region: CSVRGAGARETQYF. CDR3 nucleotide sequence: TGCAGCGTTCGGGGGGCGGGAGCTCGGGAGACCCAGTACTTC.

The chain has TRBV29-1 and TRBJ1-4; D is unresolved. V lost 2 bases and J lost 10, with 14 bases in between. There are 13 residues in the CDR3. Germline values: CDR1 SQVTM, CDR2 ANQGSEA. In DNA form, the CDR3 reads TGCAGCGTTGAAAGGCAGGAAGGTACAAAACTGTTTTTT. Encoded protein: CSVERQEGTKLFF.

The J gene is TRBJ1-2, the V gene TRBV5-6, with TRBD1 matching over 7 bases. Germline V gives CDR1 SGHDT, CDR2 YYEEEE. The CDR3 has 15 residues. V gave up 0 bases and J gave up 6 bases; unmatched junction bases: 8. This CDR3 is CASSLGRGTWDGYTF. The CDR3 nucleotides are TGTGCCAGCAGCTTGGGCAGGGGGACTTGGGATGGCTACACCTTC.

This chain joins TRBV5-4 and TRBJ2-3; tentatively, D is TRBD2 (6 bases). This CDR3 is built from 15 residues. The germline V and J ends were trimmed by 4 bases and 1 base, with 13 bases remaining between them. Germline-derived CDR1 and CDR2 are SGHNT and YYREEE (reference sequence). The CDR3 region has the DNA TGTGCCAGCAGCGATCCGGGACTCCGCACAGATACGCAGTATTTT. Its translation: CASSDPGLRTDTQYF.

This rearrangement joins TRBV7-2 to TRBJ1-2; possible D gene TRBD1, 5 bases. The length of the CDR3 is 13 residues. CDR1 SGHTA and CDR2 FQGNSA come from the germline V gene. Trimming took off 5 bases at V and 5 bases at J, with 12 bases between the two ends. CDR3 sequence reads: CASSLDSVYGYTF. In DNA, the CDR3 is TGTGCCAGCAGCCTCGACAGCGTTTATGGCTACACCTTC. Full variable domain (missing parts from reference TRBV7-2 and TRBJ1-2): GAGVSQSPSNKVTEKGKDVELRCDPISGHTALYWYRQSLGQGLEFLIYFQGNSAPDKSGLPSDRFSAERTGGSVSTLTIQRTQQEDSAVYLCASSLDSVYGYTFGSGTRLTVV.

The gene calls are TRBV27 and TRBJ2-5, with TRBD1 matching over 9 bases. V lost 6 bases and J lost 11; bases outside the gene matches: 16. There are 15 residues in the CDR3. CDR1 is MNHEY and CDR2 is SMNVEV in the germline V gene (reference sequence). This CDR3 is CASSSPGQGNREQYF. CDR3 nucleotides: TGTGCCAGCAGCTCCCCGGGACAGGGAAATAGGGAGCAGTACTTC.

The chain carries TRBV7-7 and TRBJ2-5; a possible D gene is TRBD1 (5 bases). This CDR3 is 14 amino acids long. CDR1 and CDR2 (germline): SSHAT, FNYEAQ (reference sequence). V lost 2 bases and J 1 base, leaving 8 bases between the germline ends. CDR3 nucleotides: TGTGCCAGCAGCTTACAGGGATTCCAAGAGACCCAGTACTTC. Its protein product is CASSLQGFQETQYF.

The V call is TRBV13, the J call TRBJ2-2, with D maybe TRBD2 (5 bases). The CDR3 runs to 16 residues. With 0 bases removed from V and 6 bases from J, the gap between germline ends came to 14 bases. Germline V gives CDR1 PRHDT, CDR2 FYEKMQ (reference sequence). The CDR3 nucleotides are TGTGCCAGCAGCTTAGGGACTCCAAGCGGTCCCGGGGAGCTGTTTTTT. Its protein product is CASSLGTPSGPGELFF.

The chain combines TRBV6-5 with TRBJ2-5; 7 bases line up with TRBD2. Matching the DNA end better, TRBJ2-7 makes the J call doubtful. The CDR3 contains 14 residues. The germline gives CDR1 MNHEY, CDR2 SVGAGI. The DNA of the CDR3 is TGTGCCAGCAGATCCGCGGGAGTCAGTGACGAGCAGTACTTC. This gives the protein CASRSAGVSDEQYF.

In this sample, this clone turned up a few times. The rearrangement joins TRBV6-6 to TRBJ2-7, with D maybe TRBD1 (5 bases). Trimming took off 5 bases at V and 4 bases at J, with 21 bases between the two ends. Germline CDR1 is MNHNY and CDR2 is SVGAGI (reference sequence). CDR3 length equals 16 residues. CDR3 nucleotides: TGTGCCAGCAGTCACACCTCTCAGGGCGGATTTTACGAGCAGTACTTC. Translation: CASSHTSQGGFYEQYF.

Only one count was recorded for this clone. J is TRBJ2-3 and V is TRBV6-1; possible D gene TRBD1, 6 bases. Germline CDR1 reads MNHNS; CDR2 reads SASEGT. Trimming shortened V by 7 bases and J by 2 bases, and 13 bases separated the two germline ends. The CDR3 extends over 14 amino acids. Written as DNA, the CDR3 is TGTGCCAGCACCTCTGGACAGATCACAGATACGCAGTATTTT. This encodes CASTSGQITDTQYF.

This clone was counted once. This chain links TRBV14 with TRBJ2-1, with a possible D match to TRBD2 (5 bases). From germline, CDR1 is SGHDN and CDR2 FVKESK. The CDR3 has 18 residues. V lost 4 bases to trimming and J lost 5 bases, with 24 bases between them. Written as DNA, the CDR3 is TGTGCCAGCAGCCTCCACCTAGCTCCCCCGTCTCGGGACAATGAGCAGTTCTTC. Protein sequence: CASSLHLAPPSRDNEQFF.

This clone was seen only a few times. CDR3 protein: CASSEAGRVGGYTF. The CDR3 DNA reads as TGTGCCAGCAGTGAAGCAGGCAGGGTAGGAGGCTACACCTTC. V usage is TRBV6-1 and J usage is TRBJ1-2, with D tentatively TRBD1 (5 bases). This CDR3 has 14 amino acids. Per the germline V gene, CDR1 is MNHNS and CDR2 is SASEGT. Trimming took 0 bases from V and 8 from J, leaving 13 bases between them.